The clone carrying this T cell receptor beta chain occurred many times. This record belongs to a study of T cells after yellow fever vaccination. This CDR3 is built from 12 residues. Germline V gives CDR1 LNHNV, CDR2 YYDKDF (reference sequence). The V and J ends lost 9 bases and 6 bases respectively, with 12 bases between them. MiXCR, run by TCRdb on the 5' RACE reads, gives a single entry per CDR3 protein. This sample has some 320,000 distinct CDR3 sequences, with roughly 4.3% found just once. The chain combines TRBV15 with TRBJ2-1; D gene uncertain. The specimen comprised PBMCs, sampled 15 days after the yellow fever booster vaccination. The source is a man between 18 and 35 years old who received the YFV17D yellow fever vaccine. Here the CDR3 DNA reads TGTGCCACGCTGGGGTCCGCCAATGAGCAGTTCTTC. Its protein product is CATLGSANEQFF.